The rows below give T cell receptor beta chains drawn from one sample of a study of human T cells and chemical hapten exposure. Using its own MiXCR run on the RACE reads, TCRdb lists one record per CDR3 protein. In the table there are under 450,000 distinct CDR3 sequences, 4.8% of which are singletons. The sequences come from whole blood, collected in connection with sensitization to the hapten diphenylcyclopropenone (DPC). These receptors all come from a woman aged 45 to 65 with alopecia areata. Some clones in this sample may be carry-over from other donors' samples. Each CDR3 is given with its conserved first and last residue. D genes are given only for firm matches. Clone size, where shown, is once, few, many, or a class for clones that have expanded.

>many|TRBJ2-5|TRBV5-1|TRBD2
TGCGCCAGCAGCTTGATGACCCTAGCGGGAGGGCCGGGTCAAGAGACCCAGTACTTC
CASSLMTLAGGPGQETQYF
>many|TRBJ1-5|TRBV29-1|NA
TGCAGCGTTCTTGAGGGCCTGTATAGCAATCAGCCCCAGCATTTT
CSVLEGLYSNQPQHF
>many|TRBJ2-6|TRBV6-5|TRBD1
TGTGCCAGCAGTTACTCTAAGTGGGGACAGGGGACTGGGGCCAACGTCCTGACTTTC
CASSYSKWGQGTGANVLTF
>many|TRBJ2-3|TRBV9|NA
TGTGCCAGCAGCGTAAATACAGATACGCAGTATTTT
CASSVNTDTQYF
>NA|TRBJ1-1|TRBV7-2|NA
TGTGCCACCAGCATGGCAGGGGCGGACACTGAAGCTTTCTTT
CATSMAGADTEAFF
>many|TRBJ1-5|TRBV20-1|TRBD1
TGCAGTGCTAGAGACCGGGACAGGGGCACAAGTATAGGCAATCAGCCCCAGCATTTT
CSARDRDRGTSIGNQPQHF
>few|TRBJ1-5|TRBV27|NA
TGTGCCAGCAGTTTTTCTAGGGTTCAGCCCCAGCATTTT
CASSFSRVQPQHF
>NA|TRBJ1-1|TRBV7-9|NA
TGTGCCAGCCTCCCGAGGGGATCGAACACTGAAGCTTTCTTT
CASLPRGSNTEAFF
>many|TRBJ1-1|TRBV20-1|NA
TGCAGTGCTAGAGATCCTGGGTCCCAGTTTGGCGCGGCTTTCTTT
CSARDPGSQFGAAFF
>many|TRBJ2-1|TRBV7-9|NA
TGTGCCAGCAGCTTTCCGGGATACAATGAGCAGTTCTTC
CASSFPGYNEQFF
>many|TRBJ2-3|TRBV9|NA
TGTGCCAGCAGCTCCATATCAGGGGCTGGCACAGATACGCAGTATTTT
CASSSISGAGTDTQYF
>few|TRBJ2-7|TRBV7-2|NA
TGTGCCAGCAGCCCTCCGATACTAGAAATCTCCGACGAGCAGTACTTC
CASSPPILEISDEQYF
>few|TRBJ1-1|TRBV5-6|NA
TGTGCCACCCAAGGGAGGGGTACCGTTTTGGACACTGAAGCTTTCTTT
CATQGRGTVLDTEAFF
>few|TRBJ2-7|TRBV2|NA
TGTGCCAGCAGTAGTTTACCGACCTCCGAGCAGTACTTC
CASSSLPTSEQYF
>many|TRBJ1-2|TRBV29-1|TRBD1
TGCAGCGTTTCCCAACCAGGGGGACCGAACTATGGCTACACCTTC
CSVSQPGGPNYGYTF
>many|TRBJ2-7|TRBV29-1|TRBD2
TGCAGCGTTGGTCTAGCGGGAGCGGGGCAGTACTTC
CSVGLAGAGQYF
>many|TRBJ2-4|TRBV28|NA
TGTGCCAGCAGCCCCGCCCGGGAAAACATTCAGTACTTC
CASSPARENIQYF
>many|TRBJ1-1|TRBV18|TRBD1
TGTGCCAGCTCAGCCGGGACAGCGAACACTGAAGCTTTCTTT
CASSAGTANTEAFF
>many|TRBJ2-5|TRBV5-5|NA
TGTGCCAGCAGCTTGCTCGCAGGTCCTCAAGAGACCCAGTACTTC
CASSLLAGPQETQYF
>many|TRBJ2-1|TRBV7-2|TRBD2
TGTGCCAGCAGCTTAATGGCGGGGGGGTTCTATAATGAGCAGTTCTTC
CASSLMAGGFYNEQFF
>many|TRBJ2-7|TRBV6-2/TRBV6-3|NA
TGTGCCAGCAGTTCCATCTACGAGCAGTACTTC
CASSSIYEQYF
>many|TRBJ2-6|TRBV28|NA
TGTGCCAGTTTCGGAGGACCTGGGGCCAACGTCCTGACTTTC
CASFGGPGANVLTF
>many|TRBJ2-7|TRBV12-3/TRBV12-4|TRBD2
TGTGCCAGCTGCGAGCGGGGCGGAACCTACGAGCAGTACTTC
CASCERGGTYEQYF
>NA|TRBJ1-5|TRBV11-2|NA
TGTGCCAGCAGCTACGATACAACGTATAGCAATCAGCCCCAGCATTTT
CASSYDTTYSNQPQHF
>many|TRBJ1-2|TRBV11-2|NA
TGTGCCAGCAGCTTAGATGTCAGTTTACGAGGCTACACCTTC
CASSLDVSLRGYTF
>few|TRBJ1-1|TRBV28|NA
TGTGCCAGCAGTCAGTCCGGGACGAACACTGAAGCTTTCTTT
CASSQSGTNTEAFF
>NA|TRBJ1-2|TRBV6-1|NA
TGTGCCAGCAGTGAATGGAAGGAAGGCTACACCTTC
CASSEWKEGYTF
>NA|TRBJ2-3|TRBV7-2|TRBD2
TGTGCCAGCACGACAGCGGGACTAGCGGTGGCAGATACGCAGTATTTT
CASTTAGLAVADTQYF
>many|TRBJ1-1|TRBV9|NA
TGTGCCAGCAGCTCCAACCTTGGGGGAGACACTGAAGCTTTCTTT
CASSSNLGGDTEAFF
>few|TRBJ1-5|TRBV9|NA
TGTGCCAGCAGCGTAGGAGGACAGCTTAATCAGCCCCAGCATTTT
CASSVGGQLNQPQHF
>few|TRBJ2-7|TRBV7-9|NA
TGTGCCAGCAGCTTAGGGTCGGCTAGCGAGCAGTACTTC
CASSLGSASEQYF
>few|TRBJ2-7|TRBV19|NA
TGTGCCAGTAGCACCCTCTTTGGATGGGTCTACGAGCAGTACTTC
CASSTLFGWVYEQYF
>NA|TRBJ1-1|TRBV7-3|NA
TGTGCCAGCGGGGTACTTATGAACACTGAAGCTTTCTTT
CASGVLMNTEAFF
>many|TRBJ2-3|TRBV9|TRBD2
TGTGCCAGCAGCGTAGCAAGCGGGGGGGCAGATACGCAGTATTTT
CASSVASGGADTQYF
>many|TRBJ2-3|TRBV12-3/TRBV12-4|NA
TGTGCCATAGGAGGGGTTGGCACAGATACGCAGTATTTT
CAIGGVGTDTQYF
>many|TRBJ2-5|TRBV20-1|NA
TGCAGTGCTAGGCAGGCCCGAGAGACCCAGTACTTC
CSARQARETQYF
>few|TRBJ2-7|TRBV2|NA
TGTGCCAGCAGTGGGAATGCCCGGGACACCTACGAGCAGTACTTC
CASSGNARDTYEQYF
>few|TRBJ1-1|TRBV2|NA
TGTGCCAGCAGTGAAGCGCGGATCCCAGGCGCTGAAGCTTTCTTT
CASSEARIPGAEAFF
>many|TRBJ1-1|TRBV6-2/TRBV6-3|NA
TGTGCCAGCAGTTTCCCTTTGGGCAGGGCGGACACTGAAGCTTTCTTT
CASSFPLGRADTEAFF
>many|TRBJ1-4|TRBV2|NA
TGTGCCAGCAGTGAACCTGGCAGCGTTAATGAAAAACTGTTTTTT
CASSEPGSVNEKLFF
>few|TRBJ2-1|TRBV11-3|NA
TGTGCCAGCAGCCCCGGGGCGGTCAGTGAGCAGTTCTTC
CASSPGAVSEQFF
>NA|TRBJ2-2|TRBV2|TRBD1
TGTGCCAGCAGTGCTCGACAGGGGAGGTTGACCGGGGAGCTGTTTTTT
CASSARQGRLTGELFF
>few|TRBJ2-1|TRBV28|TRBD1
TGTGCCAGCAGTTCCCCGGGACAGGGGGCCCTATTCTCCTACAATGAGCAGTTCTTC
CASSSPGQGALFSYNEQFF
>many|TRBJ2-7|TRBV6-2/TRBV6-3|TRBD1
TGTGCCAGCAGTTACCCGGGACAGGGGGACCCCAACGAGCAGTACTTC
CASSYPGQGDPNEQYF
>few|TRBJ1-6|TRBV20-1|NA
TGCAGTGCTAAAGTATCTTCTTCCTTCCTCCACTTT
CSAKVSSSFLHF